The next 14 T cell receptor beta chains were all read from a single sample in a study of blood T cell repertoires in COVID-19. Assay used: immunoSEQ multiplex PCR; TCRdb lists only in-frame clones, some missing. Of a few hundred thousand clones listed, approximately 81% are singletons. Sequenced sample: peripheral blood. The receptors were sampled from a man aged 35-49 years with acute or convalescent COVID-19.

The chain combines TRBV21-1 with TRBJ1-1. TRBV21-1 is noted as a pseudogene. The CDR3 totals 11 residues. CDR3 in amino acids: CASRTGTEAFF. The CDR3 DNA is TGTGCCAGCAGGACTGGGACTGAAGCTTTCTTT.

The V call is TRBV18, the J call TRBJ1-3; the D is unclear. There are 14 residues in the CDR3. V was cut by 6 bases and J by 2 bases, with 11 bases left in between. Germline V gene data show CDR1 as KGHSH and CDR2 as LQKENI. CDR3 sequence: CASSRGLAGNTIYF. As DNA, the CDR3 is TGTGCCAGCTCCAGAGGCTTAGCTGGAAACACCATATATTTT. Full variable domain (outside the CDR3, taken from reference TRBV18 and TRBJ1-3): NAGVMQNPRHLVRRRGQEARLRCSPMKGHSHVYWYRQLPEEGLKFMVYLQKENIIDESGMPKERFSAEFPKEGPSILRIQQVVRGDSAAYFCASSRGLAGNTIYFGEGSWLTVV.

The chain employs TRBV27 and TRBJ1-1, with 9 bases matching TRBD1. The trim removed 5 bases at V and 11 bases at J, leaving 9 bases unmatched. CDR1 is MNHEY, CDR2 SMNVEV, per germline (reference sequence). This CDR3 region has 13 residues. Written as DNA, the CDR3 is TGTGCCAGCAGTCTCGGGACAGGGTTGATTGCTTTCTTT. It yields the protein CASSLGTGLIAFF.

This clone was seen just once. The chain recombines TRBV6-5 with TRBJ1-5, with 7 bases matching TRBD1. The CDR3 runs 12 residues. J gave up 6 bases and V 6 bases, and 2 bases lay outside the gene matches. Germline CDR1 and CDR2: MNHEY and SVGAGI. The DNA for the CDR3 is TGTGCCAGCAGCGACAGGGTTCAGCCCCAGCATTTT. This sequence encodes CASSDRVQPQHF.

Details on this clone: The same CDR3 also results from other DNA sequences found in this sample. The gene calls are TRBV5-1 and TRBJ1-1, with D unresolved. The CDR3 is 14 amino acids. V gave up 0 bases and J gave up 0 bases, with 6 bases separating them. Germline V gives CDR1 SGHRS, CDR2 YFSETQ. CDR3 in amino acids: CASSLAGMNTEAFF. In DNA form, the CDR3 reads TGCGCCAGCAGCTTGGCAGGCATGAACACTGAAGCTTTCTTT.

The chain combines TRBV7-3 with TRBJ2-1; no definite D call. V lost 10 bases to trimming and J lost 1 base, with 11 bases between them. CDR3 length: 13 amino acids. Germline values: CDR1 SGHTA, CDR2 FQGTGA. The CDR3 nucleotides read TGTGCCACCCGGTTGACTTCCTACAATGAGCAGTTCTTC. It codes for CATRLTSYNEQFF.

This chain links TRBV5-6 with TRBJ1-5; 7 bases agree with TRBD1. The CDR3 extends over 16 amino acids. After removal of 0 bases from V and 4 bases from J, the junction contained 7 bases not matched to a gene. Per germline, CDR1 SGHDT and CDR2 YYEEEE. The CDR3 here is CASSLGTGFLNQPQHF. As DNA, the CDR3 is TGTGCCAGCAGCTTGGGGACAGGCTTCTTGAATCAGCCCCAGCATTTT.

This chain joins TRBV4-3 and TRBJ1-4; D unclear. The CDR3 consists of 15 residues. Germline CDR1 is LGHNA and CDR2 is YSLEER. V was clipped by 1 base and J by 4 bases, with 10 bases between them. CDR3 protein: CASSQAFLSNEKLFF. The CDR3 coding sequence is TGCGCCAGCAGCCAAGCTTTCTTGAGTAATGAAAAACTGTTTTTT.

This chain connects TRBV6-4 to TRBJ2-1, with a possible D match to TRBD1 (6 bases). CDR1 and CDR2 (germline): MRHNA, SNTAGT. Trimming took off 3 bases at V and 4 bases at J, with 10 bases between the two ends. The CDR3 has 14 residues. CDR3 nucleotides: TGTGCCAGCAGTGAGGGGGCTTCGTACAATGAGCAGTTCTTC. Translating it yields CASSEGASYNEQFF.

This chain joins TRBV30 and TRBJ2-5; TRBD2 matches 14 bases. The CDR3 has 16 amino acids. The V segment lost 3 bases and the J segment 5 bases; nucleotides outside the gene matches: 8. Germline CDR1 reads GTSNPN; CDR2 reads SVGIG (reference sequence). The CDR3 DNA reads as TGTGCCTGGAGCCTGGGACTAGCGGGGGCAGGGGAGACCCAGTACTTC. Translated: CAWSLGLAGAGETQYF. The variable domain in full, completed from reference TRBV30 and TRBJ2-5, reads SQTIHQWPATLVQPVGSPLSLECTVEGTSNPNLYWYRQAAGRGLQLLFYSVGIGQISSEVPQNLSASRPQDRQFILSSKKLLLSDSGFYLCAWSLGLAGAGETQYFGPGTRLLVL.

The J gene is TRBJ1-2, the V gene TRBV19; possible D gene TRBD1, 5 bases. The germline V gene encodes CDR1 LNHDA and CDR2 SQIVND (reference sequence). The CDR3 consists of 14 residues. V gave up 1 base and J gave up 3 bases, with 9 bases separating them. CDR3 bases: TGTGCCAGTAGTATAGGGAGCAGGGACTATGGCTACACCTTC. The encoded protein is CASSIGSRDYGYTF.

The rearrangement links TRBV30 to TRBJ1-6; 7 positions match TRBD1. V shed 4 bases and J 10 bases; nucleotides not matched to a gene: 10. This CDR3 spans 14 amino acids. CDR1 and CDR2 from the germline V gene are GTSNPN and SVGIG (reference sequence). CDR3 DNA sequence: TGTGCCTGGATCGCCAGACAGGGAAGATCACCCCTCCACTTT. It yields the protein CAWIARQGRSPLHF.

The sample holds one count of this clone. The rearrangement links TRBV18 to TRBJ1-2; TRBD1 matches at 7 bases. CDR1 is KGHSH, CDR2 LQKENI, per germline. Unmatched junction bases numbered 6, after V lost 6 bases and J lost 5 bases. There are 13 residues in the CDR3. The CDR3 bases are TGTGCCAGCTCCCCTGACAGGGTATATGGCTACACCTTC. Amino acid sequence: CASSPDRVYGYTF.

This chain connects TRBV9 to TRBJ1-1; D perhaps matches TRBD1 (5 bases). The CDR3 has 15 amino acids. The germline V gene encodes CDR1 SGDLS and CDR2 YYNGEE. The V end lost 1 base, the J end lost 4 bases, and 14 bases lay between the germline ends. The CDR3, as DNA: TGTGCCAGCAGCGTACTTCTCCGGGGGTCCACTGAAGCTTTCTTT. Its protein product is CASSVLLRGSTEAFF.